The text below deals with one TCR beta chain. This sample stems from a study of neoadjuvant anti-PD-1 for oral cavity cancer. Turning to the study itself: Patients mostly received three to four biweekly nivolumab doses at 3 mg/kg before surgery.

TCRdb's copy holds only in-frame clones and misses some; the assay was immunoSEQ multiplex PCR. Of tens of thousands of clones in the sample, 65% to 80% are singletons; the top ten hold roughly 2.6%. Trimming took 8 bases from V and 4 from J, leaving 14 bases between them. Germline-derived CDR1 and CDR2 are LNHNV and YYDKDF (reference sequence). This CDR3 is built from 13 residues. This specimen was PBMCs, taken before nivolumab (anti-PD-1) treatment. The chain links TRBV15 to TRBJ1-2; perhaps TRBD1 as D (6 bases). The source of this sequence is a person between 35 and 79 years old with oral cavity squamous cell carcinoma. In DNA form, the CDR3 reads TGTGCCACCCTACAGGGCTCCTTCTATGGCTACACCTTC. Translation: CATLQGSFYGYTF.